This TCR beta chain was recorded in a study of T cells after posttransplantation cyclophosphamide (dated by TCRdb to 2016 to 2018). The study in broad terms: T cell repertoire reconstitution was tracked by TRB sequencing after myeloablative bone marrow transplantation in which posttransplantation cyclophosphamide was used as GVHD prophylaxis. Samples from some 40 PTCy-treated patients, along with samples from 15 to 20 of their related bone marrow donors, underwent antigen receptor sequencing. Blood from all 35 or so PTCy patients with 1-year posttransplant specimens was subjected to TRB sequencing. In 3 patients, TRB sequencing was also performed on up to roughly 3 more blood samples taken 2 to 5.2 years after transplant, and in a handful of patients, pretransplant blood was also TRB-sequenced. Because TRA and TRB clonality correlated tightly in 8 to 10 samples, the subsequent TCR analyses were limited to TRB only. Public TRB sequences were compared against a database of over 3,000 sequences linked to responses to pathogens, tumor antigens, self-antigens and alloantigens.

What the authors observed across the whole study: The TRB repertoires of T cells infiltrating skin or GI tract showed only limited overlap with the TRB repertoires of T cells in blood. Across a few dozen patients, TRB clonality was highly associated with recipient CMV seropositivity and CMV reactivation, and diversity in PTCy patients was similar to diversity in CNI/methotrexate controls. At 1-2 months, donor-recipient similarity was low but rose over the first year, and the later blood repertoires were often dominated by donor CD8+ memory clones.

TRB sequencing was run on genomic DNA with either the immunoSEQ assay at survey resolution or the hsTCRB kit. Per the authors' processing: The immunoSEQ software was used for initial read processing, and the LymphoSeq R package was used for repertoire analyses. Clonality was computed as 1 minus normalized Shannon entropy, and a Gini coefficient was also calculated for each TRB dataset. To infer phenotypes in unsorted samples, TRB sequences from sorted subsets of the recipient or donor were mapped onto the unsorted samples of the same recipient. TCRdb stores this immuneACCESS table with in-frame sequences only. Part of the clones is absent; in the studies checked, under half of the shortfall reflects unresolved V genes, and no reason is known for the rest. V and J calls plus clone size are reproduced from that table; the DNA served to infer D and trimming. The sample table records 20,000 or so clones; 65% to 75% of these occur just once. Less than 35% of the sample belongs to the ten largest clones.

About this clone: The antigen this receptor binds is unknown. No base qualities exist here, and no much larger clone lies one base off it.

The germline V gene encodes CDR1 SGHTA and CDR2 FQGNSA. From the cysteine through the phenylalanine, the CDR3 covers 13 amino acids. Just CDR3 DNA is preserved here, 39 bases in frame from base 1. V is trimmed back by 5 bases and J by 6 bases, and the junction contains 5 bases that no gene match accounts for. Reading the label with the study, this specimen's treatment or condition is: high-dose cyclophosphamide on days +3 and +4 as single-agent GVHD prophylaxis. For conditioning, the PTCy patients got busulfan and fludarabine, then a related or unrelated marrow graft, followed by cyclophosphamide on days +3 and +4. The PTCy-treated patients were drawn from a prospective, multi-institutional clinical trial. Peripheral blood and bone marrow mononuclear cells were isolated by Ficoll-Hypaque density centrifugation and were cryopreserved.

This receptor was obtained from a young adult male patient who received an allogeneic stem cell transplant from a related donor, was CMV-positive, and had acute GVHD only. After a transplant, some of the T cells may come from the graft donor. The chain joins TRBV7-2 to TRBJ2-7; TRBD1 aligns with 9 central bases. The sample was PBMCs, taken after an allogeneic stem cell transplant with post-transplant cyclophosphamide. CDR3 loop: CASSEDRGGEQYF. The DNA reads TGTGCCAGCAGCGAGGACAGGGGCGGCGAGCAGTACTTC. Reference TRBV7-2 and TRBJ2-7 genes cover what lies past the CDR3, so the full variable domain is GAGVSQSPSNKVTEKGKDVELRCDPISGHTALYWYRQSLGQGLEFLIYFQGNSAPDKSGLPSDRFSAERTGGSVSTLTIQRTQQEDSAVYLCASSEDRGGEQYFGPGTRLTVT.